The source of this T cell receptor beta chain is a study of read filtering for tumor transcriptome and immune sequencing. Study information: Transcriptome libraries were built from DNase-treated RNA. Study results and limitations: The sorted CD138-negative fraction was a mixed bone marrow immune population, not purified T cells.

The CDR3 is made up of 15 amino acids. Germline V gives CDR1 LNHDA, CDR2 SQIVND (reference sequence). Sampling of bone marrow took place during active disease in every patient. This library used roughly 0.4 ug RNA and molecular barcoded adaptors spanning alpha/delta and beta/gamma chains. Each CDR3 protein is one row after TCRdb ran MiXCR on the reads. The table shows about 40,000 distinct CDR3 sequences, with approximately 10% occurring only once. This clonotype was detected a few times. The antigen is undetermined. A single base separates this from a much larger clone, so it may be a read error. The TCR originated in a donor aged 40 or older with multiple myeloma. The gene calls are TRBV19 and TRBJ2-1, with TRBD1 identical over 9 bases. Sequenced: a population of CD138-negative cells sorted from bone marrow. The CDR3 protein is CASSFTGGAYKEQFF. CDR3 nucleotide sequence: TGTGCCAGTAGTTTTACAGGGGGCGCCTACAAGGAGCAGTTCTTC.